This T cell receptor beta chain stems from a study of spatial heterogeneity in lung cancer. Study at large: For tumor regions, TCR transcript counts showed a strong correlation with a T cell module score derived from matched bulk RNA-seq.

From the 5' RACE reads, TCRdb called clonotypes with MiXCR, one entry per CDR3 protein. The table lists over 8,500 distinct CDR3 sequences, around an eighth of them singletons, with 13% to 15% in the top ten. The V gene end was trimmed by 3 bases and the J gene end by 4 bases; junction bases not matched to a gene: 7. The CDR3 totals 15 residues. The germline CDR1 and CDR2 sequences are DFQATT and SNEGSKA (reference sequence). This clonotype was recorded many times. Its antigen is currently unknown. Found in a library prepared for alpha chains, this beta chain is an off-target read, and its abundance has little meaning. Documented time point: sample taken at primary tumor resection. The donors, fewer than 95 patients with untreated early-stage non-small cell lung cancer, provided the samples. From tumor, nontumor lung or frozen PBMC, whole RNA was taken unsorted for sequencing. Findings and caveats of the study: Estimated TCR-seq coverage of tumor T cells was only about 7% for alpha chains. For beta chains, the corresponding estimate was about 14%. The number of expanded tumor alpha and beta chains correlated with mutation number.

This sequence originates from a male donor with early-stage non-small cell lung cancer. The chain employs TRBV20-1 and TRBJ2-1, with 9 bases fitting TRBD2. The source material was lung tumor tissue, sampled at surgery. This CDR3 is CSASRAGGGYNEQFF. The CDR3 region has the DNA TGCAGTGCTAGTCGAGCGGGAGGTGGGTACAATGAGCAGTTCTTC.